The 14 T cell receptor beta chains below all came from one sample that was sequenced in a study of vaccination effects on CD4 cells after COVID-19. Antigen-specific CD4+ T cells were expanded (with viral peptide pools) by the ViraFEST assay ahead of sequencing. Subsequent to less than twelve days of culture, CD4+ T cells were isolated. Their cognate antigens are unknown. Data came from immunoSEQ multiplex PCR; TCRdb stores just in-frame clones and leaves some out. The sample lists about 22,000 clones; around 70% were seen once. The sequenced sample was CD4+ T cells from PBMCs cultured with HCoV-229E spike peptides, obtained before COVID-19 vaccination. These receptors were collected from a human donor who received a COVID-19 vaccine.

This chain uses TRBV28 with TRBJ1-6; no clear D gene. The CDR3 contains 15 residues. Deletions cut 4 bases from V and 7 bases from J, with 14 bases between. Looked up from germline, CDR1 is MDHEN and CDR2 is SYDVKM. Here the CDR3 DNA reads TGTGCCAGCAGTTCCCCCGAACGGGAGAATTCACCCCTCCACTTT. Amino acids: CASSSPERENSPLHF. The whole variable domain, filled in from reference TRBV28 and TRBJ1-6, reads DVKVTQSSRYLVKRTGEKVFLECVQDMDHENMFWYRQDPGLGLRLIYFSYDVKMKEKGDIPEGYSVSREKKERFSLILESASTNQTSMYLCASSSPERENSPLHFGNGTRLTVT.

This clone was counted once. The V gene is TRBV18, the J gene TRBJ2-3, with 8 bases aligning to TRBD2. CDR1 and CDR2 (germline): KGHSH, LQKENI. CDR3 length: 13 residues. The V and J ends lost 3 bases and 6 bases, in that order; junction bases with no gene match: 2. The CDR3 reads CASSPPSGDTQYF. As DNA, the CDR3 is TGTGCCAGCTCACCTCCTAGCGGGGATACGCAGTATTTT.

The chain has TRBV2 and TRBJ2-7, with 9 bases that match TRBD1. CDR3 size: 17 residues. Germline assignment: CDR1 SNHLY and CDR2 FYNNEI. The J segment lost 2 bases and the V segment lost 4 bases, leaving 12 bases of the junction unmatched. CDR3 amino acids: CASSGRTGATLTYEQYF. CDR3 nucleotide sequence: TGTGCCAGCAGTGGTAGGACAGGGGCCACTTTAACCTACGAGCAGTACTTC.

V usage is TRBV7-2 and J usage is TRBJ2-7; the match to TRBD1 covers 7 bases. Per the germline V gene, CDR1 is SGHTA and CDR2 is FQGNSA. The ends lost 4 bases at V and 4 bases at J; junction bases unmatched: 7. The CDR3 runs to 14 residues. Here the CDR3 reads CASSSLDRAYEQYF. As DNA, the CDR3 is TGTGCCAGCAGCTCACTCGACAGGGCGTACGAGCAGTACTTC.

This CDR3 is CASSPQGALEAFF. In DNA form, the CDR3 reads TGCGCCAGCAGTCCCCAGGGGGCTTTGGAAGCTTTCTTT. The chain carries TRBV10-1 and TRBJ1-1; TRBD1 agrees at 8 bases. CDR3 length: 13 residues. The ends lost 5 bases at V and 8 bases at J; junction bases unmatched: 7. Germline values: CDR1 WNHNN, CDR2 SYGVQD (reference sequence).

The chain has TRBV3-1 (or the pseudogene TRBV3-2) and TRBJ2-7; 13 nucleotides align to TRBD2. This CDR3 comprises 14 residues. The trim removed 5 bases at V and 6 bases at J, leaving 4 bases unmatched. Germline V CDR1 and CDR2: LGHDT, YNNKEL (reference sequence). The CDR3 DNA reads as TGTGCCAGCAGCAGCGGACTAGCGGGGGTCGAGCAGTACTTC. It yields the protein CASSSGLAGVEQYF.

The J gene is TRBJ2-3, the V gene TRBV29-1; 11 nucleotides align to TRBD2. V lost 5 bases and J lost 3; bases outside the gene matches: 4. CDR1 and CDR2 from the germline V gene are SQVTM and ANQGSEA. The CDR3 is made up of 14 amino acids. CDR3 region: CSVLAGGPTDTQYF. In nucleotides, the CDR3 is TGCAGCGTTTTAGCGGGAGGGCCGACAGATACGCAGTATTTT.

This clone was detected a few times. The chain recombines TRBV7-2 with TRBJ1-2; perhaps TRBD1 as D (5 bases). V was clipped by 5 bases and J by 6 bases, with 13 bases between them. This CDR3 comprises 13 residues. CDR1 is SGHTA, CDR2 FQGNSA, per germline. The DNA of the CDR3 is TGTGCCAGCAGCCCGAGAAGGGGAAATGGCTACACCTTC. Protein sequence: CASSPRRGNGYTF.

This clone has a single count. The chain recombines TRBV11-2 with TRBJ2-1; D gene ambiguous. There are 15 residues in the CDR3. Trimming cost V 1 base and J 0 bases, with 7 bases left between them. Germline lookup yields CDR1 SGHAT and CDR2 FQNNGV. The CDR3 sequence is CASSLGSNSYNEQFF. The CDR3 DNA is TGTGCCAGCAGCTTAGGGTCTAACTCCTACAATGAGCAGTTCTTC.

The J gene is TRBJ2-1, the V gene TRBV14; D might be TRBD1 or TRBD2, each matching 5 bases. V was clipped by 2 bases and J by 7 bases, with 15 bases between them. CDR1 is SGHDN and CDR2 is FVKESK in the germline V gene. The CDR3 consists of 15 residues. CDR3 nucleotide sequence: TGTGCCAGCAGCCAAATCTGGGGACGGCCTAATGAGCAGTTCTTC. It is translated as CASSQIWGRPNEQFF.

The chain uses TRBV2 and TRBJ1-4; unclear D gene. The V end lost 1 base, the J end lost 8 bases, and 11 bases lay between the germline ends. In germline, CDR1 is SNHLY, CDR2 FYNNEI. The CDR3 extends over 14 amino acids. CDR3 nucleotides: TGTGCCAGCAGTGAAGTGGGTAGGAAGGAAAAACTGTTTTTT. Translated, it gives CASSEVGRKEKLFF.

This clone occurred once. J is TRBJ1-2 and V is TRBV20-1; D uncertain. This CDR3 region has 10 residues. Germline CDR1 DFQATT, CDR2 SNEGSKA (reference sequence). Trimming pared 4 bases from V and 4 bases from J, leaving 4 bases between. CDR3 region: CSAMSYGYTF. Written as DNA, the CDR3 is TGCAGTGCTATGAGCTATGGCTACACCTTC.

This chain uses TRBV7-6 with TRBJ2-2; D is tentatively TRBD1 or TRBD2 (5 bases each). V was clipped by 5 bases and J by 3 bases, with 16 bases between them. Looked up from germline, CDR1 is SGHVS and CDR2 is FNYEAQ. CDR3 length equals 16 residues. CDR3 nucleotides: TGTGCCAGCAGCCACTCGTTGGGGCGGGACACCGGGGAGCTGTTTTTT. Encoded protein: CASSHSLGRDTGELFF.

The J gene is TRBJ2-7, the V gene TRBV5-1; D not certain. Germline V lookup: CDR1 SGHRS, CDR2 YFSETQ. The V end lost 0 bases, the J end lost 7 bases, and 14 bases lay between the germline ends. This CDR3 spans 14 amino acids. The CDR3 loop is CASSLGQLTEEQYF. As DNA, the CDR3 is TGCGCCAGCAGCTTGGGTCAGTTGACCGAGGAGCAGTACTTC.